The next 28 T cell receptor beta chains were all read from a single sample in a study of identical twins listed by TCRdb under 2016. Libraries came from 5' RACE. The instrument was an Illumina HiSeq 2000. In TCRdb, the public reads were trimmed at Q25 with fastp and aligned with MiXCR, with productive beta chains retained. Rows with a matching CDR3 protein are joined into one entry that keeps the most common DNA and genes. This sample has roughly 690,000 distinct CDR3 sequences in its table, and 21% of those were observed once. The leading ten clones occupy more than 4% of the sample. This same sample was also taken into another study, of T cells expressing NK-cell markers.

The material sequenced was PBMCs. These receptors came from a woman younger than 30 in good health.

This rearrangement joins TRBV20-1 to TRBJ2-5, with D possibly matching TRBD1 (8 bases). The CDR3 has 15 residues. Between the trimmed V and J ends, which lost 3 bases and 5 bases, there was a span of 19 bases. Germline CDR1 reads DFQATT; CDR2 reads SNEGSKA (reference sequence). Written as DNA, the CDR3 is TGCAGTGCTAGTACTGCCGACAGGGGAGGGGAGACCCAGTACTTC. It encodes CSASTADRGGETQYF.

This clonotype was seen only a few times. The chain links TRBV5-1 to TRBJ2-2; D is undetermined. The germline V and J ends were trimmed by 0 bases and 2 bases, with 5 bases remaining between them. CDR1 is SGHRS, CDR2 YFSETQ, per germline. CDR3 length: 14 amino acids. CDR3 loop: CASSLDINTGELFF. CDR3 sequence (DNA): TGCGCCAGCAGCTTGGATATAAACACCGGGGAGCTGTTTTTT.

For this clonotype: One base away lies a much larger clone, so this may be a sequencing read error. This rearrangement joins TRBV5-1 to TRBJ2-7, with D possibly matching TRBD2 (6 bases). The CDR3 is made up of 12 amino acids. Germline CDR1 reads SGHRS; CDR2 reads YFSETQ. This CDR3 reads CTSSLLSGGQYF. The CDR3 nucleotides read TGCACCAGCAGCCTCCTCTCCGGGGGGCAGTACTTC. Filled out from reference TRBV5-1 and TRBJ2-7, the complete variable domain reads KAGVTQTPRYLIKTRGQQVTLSCSPISGHRSVSWYQQTPGQGLQFLFEYFSETQRNKGNFPGRFSGRQFSNSRSEMNVSTLELGDSALYLCTSSLLSGGQYFGPGTRLTVT.

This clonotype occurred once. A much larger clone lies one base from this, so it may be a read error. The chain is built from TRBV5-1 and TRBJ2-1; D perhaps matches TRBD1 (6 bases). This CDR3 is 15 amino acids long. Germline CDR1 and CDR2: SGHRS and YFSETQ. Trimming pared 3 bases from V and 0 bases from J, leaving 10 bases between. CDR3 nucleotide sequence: TGCGCCAGCAGCTATACGGACAGCTCCTACAATGAGCAGTTCTTC. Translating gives CASSYTDSSYNEQFF.

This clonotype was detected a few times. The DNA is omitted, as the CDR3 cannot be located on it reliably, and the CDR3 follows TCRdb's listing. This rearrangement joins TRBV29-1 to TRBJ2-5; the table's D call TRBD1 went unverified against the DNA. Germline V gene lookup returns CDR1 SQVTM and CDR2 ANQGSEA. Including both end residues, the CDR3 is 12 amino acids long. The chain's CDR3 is CSVGPGQETQYF.

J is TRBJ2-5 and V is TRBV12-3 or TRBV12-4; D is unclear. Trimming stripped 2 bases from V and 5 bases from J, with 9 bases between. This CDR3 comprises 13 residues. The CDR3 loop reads CASSLSRRETQYF. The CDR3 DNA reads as TGTGCCAGCAGTTTATCTAGAAGGGAGACCCAGTACTTC.

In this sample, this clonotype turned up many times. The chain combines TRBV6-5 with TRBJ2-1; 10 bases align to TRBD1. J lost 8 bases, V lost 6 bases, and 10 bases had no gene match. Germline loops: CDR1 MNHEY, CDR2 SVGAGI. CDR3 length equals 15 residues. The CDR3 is CASSLTGTGVDEQFF. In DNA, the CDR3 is TGTGCCAGCAGCTTAACCGGGACAGGGGTCGATGAGCAGTTCTTC.

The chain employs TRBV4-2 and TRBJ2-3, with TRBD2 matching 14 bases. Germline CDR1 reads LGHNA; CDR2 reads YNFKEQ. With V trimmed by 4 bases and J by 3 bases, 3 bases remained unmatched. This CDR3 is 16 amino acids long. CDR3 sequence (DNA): TGTGCCAGCAGCCGAGGGACTAGCGGGGGAACAGATACGCAGTATTTT. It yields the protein CASSRGTSGGTDTQYF.

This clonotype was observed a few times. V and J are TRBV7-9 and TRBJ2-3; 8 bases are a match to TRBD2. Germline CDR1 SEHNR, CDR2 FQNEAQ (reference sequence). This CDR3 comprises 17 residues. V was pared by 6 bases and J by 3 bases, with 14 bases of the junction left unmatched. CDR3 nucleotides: TGTGCCAGCAGTCAGACCCTCCGGGGGGGCCGGACAGATACGCAGTATTTT. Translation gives CASSQTLRGGRTDTQYF.

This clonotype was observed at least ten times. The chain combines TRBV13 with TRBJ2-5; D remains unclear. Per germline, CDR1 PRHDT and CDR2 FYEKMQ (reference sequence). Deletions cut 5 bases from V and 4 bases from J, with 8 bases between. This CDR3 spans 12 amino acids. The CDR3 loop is CASSLSSETQYF. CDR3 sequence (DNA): TGTGCCAGCAGCCTATCATCAGAGACCCAGTACTTC.

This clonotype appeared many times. CDR3 residues: CSAREAHAGGTQYF. The DNA of the CDR3 is TGCAGTGCGAGGGAGGCGCATGCAGGCGGGACCCAGTACTTC. The rearrangement joins TRBV20-1 to TRBJ2-5; D possibly corresponds to TRBD2 (6 bases). CDR1 is DFQATT, CDR2 SNEGSKA, per germline (reference sequence). V dropped 6 bases and J dropped 7 bases, with 21 bases sitting between them. This CDR3 spans 14 amino acids.

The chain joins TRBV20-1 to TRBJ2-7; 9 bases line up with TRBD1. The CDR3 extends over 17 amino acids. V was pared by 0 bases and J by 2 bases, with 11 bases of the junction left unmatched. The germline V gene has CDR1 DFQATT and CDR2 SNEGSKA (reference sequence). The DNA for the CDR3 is TGCAGTGCTAGAGATCCAAGGTCAGGACAGGGGCCCTACGAGCAGTACTTC. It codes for CSARDPRSGQGPYEQYF.

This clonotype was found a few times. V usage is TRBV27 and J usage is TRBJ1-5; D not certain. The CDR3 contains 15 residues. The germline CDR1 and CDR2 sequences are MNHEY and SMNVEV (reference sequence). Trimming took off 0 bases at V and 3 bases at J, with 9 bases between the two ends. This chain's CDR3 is CASSLSVGNNQPQHF. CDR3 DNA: TGTGCCAGCAGTTTATCGGTGGGGAACAATCAGCCCCAGCATTTT.

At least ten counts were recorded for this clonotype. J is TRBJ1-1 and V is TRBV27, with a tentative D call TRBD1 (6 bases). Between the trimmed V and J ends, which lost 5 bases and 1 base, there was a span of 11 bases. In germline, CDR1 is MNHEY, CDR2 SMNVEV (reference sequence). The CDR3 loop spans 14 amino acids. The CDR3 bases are TGTGCCAGCAGTGTACAGGGCCCGAACACTGAAGCTTTCTTT. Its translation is CASSVQGPNTEAFF.

CDR3 nucleotides: TGCAGTGCAACAGGGACTAGCGGATTGCAAGAGACCCAGTACTTC. Protein: CSATGTSGLQETQYF. J is TRBJ2-5 and V is TRBV20-1; TRBD2 matches 11 bases. The V gene's germline CDR1 is DFQATT and CDR2 SNEGSKA (reference sequence). J was trimmed by 2 bases and V by 6 bases; bases with no gene match: 8. The CDR3 is 15 amino acids.

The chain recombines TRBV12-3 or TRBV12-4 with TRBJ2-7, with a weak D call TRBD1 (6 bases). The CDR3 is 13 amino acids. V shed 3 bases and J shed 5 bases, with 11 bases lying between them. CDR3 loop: CASSLHGTHEQYF. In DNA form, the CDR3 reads TGTGCCAGCAGTTTGCACGGGACACACGAGCAGTACTTC.

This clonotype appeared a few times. CDR3: CASSRDRDGQPQHF. The CDR3 DNA sequence: TGTGCCAGCAGCCGAGACAGGGACGGTCAGCCCCAGCATTTT. The chain couples TRBV6-1 to TRBJ1-5, with 7 bases fitting TRBD1. The CDR3 spans 14 residues. Looked up from germline, CDR1 is MNHNS and CDR2 is SASEGT. V lost 6 bases and J lost 6; bases outside the gene matches: 8.

The CDR3 reads CASSLLGGAVRTEAFF. CDR3 in DNA: TGTGCCAGCAGTTTACTGGGAGGGGCTGTCAGAACTGAAGCTTTCTTT. The chain has TRBV27 and TRBJ1-1; TRBD1 is a possible D gene (5 bases). CDR3 length: 16 residues. Germline V lookup: CDR1 MNHEY, CDR2 SMNVEV (reference sequence). V shed 2 bases and J shed 5 bases, with 18 bases lying between them.

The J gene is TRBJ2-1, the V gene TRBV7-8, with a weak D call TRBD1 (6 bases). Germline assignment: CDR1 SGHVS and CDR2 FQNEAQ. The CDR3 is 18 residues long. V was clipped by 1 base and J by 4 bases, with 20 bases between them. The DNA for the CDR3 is TGTGCCAGCAGCTTAGTCCACAGGGTAACGAGAGGTTACAATGAGCAGTTCTTC. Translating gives CASSLVHRVTRGYNEQFF.

Here the CDR3 reads CASSAQGSATNEKLFF. In nucleotides, the CDR3 is TGTGCCAGCAGCGCCCAAGGGAGTGCAACTAATGAAAAACTGTTTTTT. J is TRBJ1-4 and V is TRBV9; D remains ambiguous. Trimming pared 3 bases from V and 0 bases from J, leaving 12 bases between. Germline CDR1 is SGDLS and CDR2 is YYNGEE. The CDR3 sequence is 16 residues long.

CDR3 DNA: TGTGCCACCAGCGGCCGTTCAGCGGGGGTTGGGGAGACCCAGTACTTC. This gives the protein CATSGRSAGVGETQYF. V usage is TRBV15 and J usage is TRBJ2-5, with 8 nucleotides matching TRBD2. V trimming: 5 bases; J trimming: 5 bases; junction bases outside the gene matches: 13. Germline V gene data show CDR1 as LNHNV and CDR2 as YYDKDF (reference sequence). This CDR3 contains 16 residues.

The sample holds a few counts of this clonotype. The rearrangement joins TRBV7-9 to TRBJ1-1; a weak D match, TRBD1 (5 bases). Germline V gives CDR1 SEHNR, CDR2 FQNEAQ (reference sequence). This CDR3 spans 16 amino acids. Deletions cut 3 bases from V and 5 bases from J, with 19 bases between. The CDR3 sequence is CASSLGVGTTNTEAFF. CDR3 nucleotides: TGTGCCAGCAGCTTGGGTGTCGGGACTACGAATACTGAAGCTTTCTTT.

Written as DNA, the CDR3 is TGTGCCAGCAGCTTAACTGGATGGGACCGCGGGGGCACAGATACGCAGTATTTT. Amino acid sequence: CASSLTGWDRGGTDTQYF. The chain recombines TRBV7-3 with TRBJ2-3; D might be TRBD2 (6 bases). Trimming pared 0 bases from V and 1 base from J, leaving 17 bases between. The CDR3 length is 18 residues. Germline V gene data show CDR1 as SGHTA and CDR2 as FQGTGA.

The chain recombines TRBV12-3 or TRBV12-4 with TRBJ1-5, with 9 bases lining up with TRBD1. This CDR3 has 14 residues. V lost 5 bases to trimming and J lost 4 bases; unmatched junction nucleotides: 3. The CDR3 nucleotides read TGTGCCAGCAGTGGGACAGGGAGGAATCAGCCCCAGCATTTT. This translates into CASSGTGRNQPQHF.

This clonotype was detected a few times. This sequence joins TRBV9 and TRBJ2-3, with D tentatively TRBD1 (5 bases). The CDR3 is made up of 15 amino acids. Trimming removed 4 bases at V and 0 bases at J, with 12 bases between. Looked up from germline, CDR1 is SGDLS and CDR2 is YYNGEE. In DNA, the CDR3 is TGTGCCAGCAGCCTTATAGGGGCTAGCACAGATACGCAGTATTTT. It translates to CASSLIGASTDTQYF.

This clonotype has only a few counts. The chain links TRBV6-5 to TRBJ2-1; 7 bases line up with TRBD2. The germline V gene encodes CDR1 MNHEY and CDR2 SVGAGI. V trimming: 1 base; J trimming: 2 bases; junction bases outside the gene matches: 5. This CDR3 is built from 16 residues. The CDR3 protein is CASSYWWEGTYNEQFF. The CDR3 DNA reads TGTGCCAGCAGTTACTGGTGGGAGGGAACCTACAATGAGCAGTTCTTC.

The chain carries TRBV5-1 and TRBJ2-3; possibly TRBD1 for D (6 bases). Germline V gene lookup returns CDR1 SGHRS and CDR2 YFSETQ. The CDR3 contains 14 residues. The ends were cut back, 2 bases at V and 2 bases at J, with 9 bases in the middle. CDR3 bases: TGCGCCAGCAGCTTTGGGGGCATCACAGATACGCAGTATTTT. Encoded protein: CASSFGGITDTQYF.

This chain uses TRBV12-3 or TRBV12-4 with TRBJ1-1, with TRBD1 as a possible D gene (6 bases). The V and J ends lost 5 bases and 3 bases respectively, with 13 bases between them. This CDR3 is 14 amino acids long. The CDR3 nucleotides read TGTGCCAGCAGTACCCAGGGGTTGGACACTGAAGCTTTCTTT. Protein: CASSTQGLDTEAFF.